Shown below are 15 T cell receptor beta chains from a single sample sequenced in a study of early T cells in non-severe SARS-CoV-2 infection (dated by TCRdb to 2020 to 2022). Library preparation used 5' RACE. The sequencing machine was a NextSeq 500. Clones were called with MiXCR by TCRdb after fastp trimmed the public reads at Q25, and only in-frame beta chains were retained. Entries that share a CDR3 protein sequence are merged under the most common genes and DNA. The table for this sample lists more than 85,000 distinct CDR3 sequences; approximately 16% of them were counted only once. Around 1.3% of the sample comes from the top ten. Sequenced material: whole blood. These receptors all come from an adult who was a healthcare worker with PCR-confirmed SARS-CoV-2 infection or an uninfected control (not recorded which).

The chain carries TRBV6-1 and TRBJ1-2; possibly TRBD1 for D (6 bases). Trimming took off 7 bases at V and 2 bases at J, with 8 bases between the two ends. The CDR3 contains 12 residues. Germline CDR1 is MNHNS and CDR2 is SASEGT. CDR3 sequence reads: CASNQGNYGYTF. The CDR3 nucleotides read TGTGCCAGCAACCAGGGGAACTATGGCTACACCTTC.

In this sample, this clonotype turned up a few times. The V and J genes are TRBV15 and TRBJ1-1, with a tentative D call TRBD1 (6 bases). The ends were cut back, 5 bases at V and 0 bases at J, with 16 bases in the middle. Germline V lookup: CDR1 LNHNV, CDR2 YYDKDF (reference sequence). The CDR3 runs to 16 residues. The CDR3 DNA sequence: TGTGCCACCAGCTTAAAGGTGACAGGAATGAACACTGAAGCTTTCTTT. Translating gives CATSLKVTGMNTEAFF.

At least ten counts were recorded for this clonotype. The V and J genes are TRBV11-2 and TRBJ2-3; D gene unclear. This CDR3 has 16 amino acids. Germline loops: CDR1 SGHAT, CDR2 FQNNGV. Trimming pared 5 bases from V and 8 bases from J, leaving 23 bases between. This CDR3 reads CASSNKGTAKLGTQYF. DNA for the CDR3: TGTGCCAGCAGCAACAAAGGTACCGCCAAGCTTGGTACGCAGTATTTT.

The chain recombines TRBV5-1 with TRBJ2-1, with 11 positions matching TRBD2. Germline-derived CDR1 and CDR2 are SGHRS and YFSETQ. V gave up 4 bases and J gave up 8 bases; unmatched junction bases: 11. This CDR3 is 16 amino acids long. The CDR3 loop reads CASSPRTSGSTHEQFF. The DNA for the CDR3 is TGCGCCAGCAGCCCGCGAACTAGCGGGAGTACACATGAGCAGTTCTTC.

This clonotype was counted a few times. The gene calls are TRBV6-2 or TRBV6-3 and TRBJ2-2, with TRBD2 matching over 12 bases. The CDR3 extends over 14 amino acids. Germline CDR1 and CDR2: MNHEY and SVGEGT. The V and J ends lost 10 bases and 3 bases, in that order; junction bases with no gene match: 3. CDR3 sequence reads: CATRTSGDTGELFF. The CDR3 DNA sequence: TGTGCCACCCGGACTAGCGGGGACACCGGGGAGCTGTTTTTT.

This sequence joins TRBV3-1 and TRBJ2-7; D may be TRBD1 or TRBD2 (6 bases each). Germline V lookup: CDR1 LGHDT, CDR2 YNNKEL (reference sequence). V was cut by 0 bases and J by 5 bases, with 17 bases left in between. The CDR3 is made up of 16 amino acids. CDR3 loop: CASSQDGGRTGDEQYF. In DNA, the CDR3 is TGTGCCAGCAGCCAAGATGGGGGGCGGACCGGCGACGAGCAGTACTTC.

This chain connects TRBV28 to TRBJ2-7; TRBD2 matches 7 bases. Germline trimming cut 6 bases from V and 5 bases from J; bases unmatched to any gene: 10. The CDR3 sequence is 14 residues long. The germline V gene has CDR1 MDHEN and CDR2 SYDVKM. CDR3 nucleotides: TGTGCCAGCAGCCTACCCGGTGCGGGGGACGAGCAGTACTTC. Protein product: CASSLPGAGDEQYF.

The chain links TRBV11-2 to TRBJ1-6; D remains ambiguous. CDR1 and CDR2 from the germline V gene are SGHAT and FQNNGV. V lost 4 bases and J 12 bases, leaving 13 bases between the germline ends. The length of the CDR3 is 13 residues. CDR3 protein: CASSWEGFGPLHF. For the CDR3, the DNA is TGTGCCAGCAGCTGGGAAGGGTTTGGACCCCTCCACTTT.

The rearrangement links TRBV7-9 to TRBJ2-1; the D is unclear. The V gene's germline CDR1 is SEHNR and CDR2 FQNEAQ (reference sequence). This CDR3 has 11 amino acids. Trimming pared 2 bases from V and 7 bases from J, leaving 3 bases between. The CDR3 nucleotides read TGTGCCAGCAGCTTATGGAATGAGCAGTTCTTC. Translation gives CASSLWNEQFF.

A few counts support this clonotype. This chain joins TRBV14 and TRBJ1-1; 8 bases match TRBD1. CDR3 length equals 15 residues. V was pared by 2 bases and J by 0 bases, with 2 bases of the junction left unmatched. From germline, CDR1 is SGHDN and CDR2 FVKESK. The CDR3 is CASSQNRGMNTEAFF. CDR3 bases: TGTGCCAGCAGCCAAAACAGGGGGATGAACACTGAAGCTTTCTTT. The full variable domain, completed using reference TRBV14 and TRBJ1-1, is EAGVTQFPSHSVIEKGQTVTLRCDPISGHDNLYWYRRVMGKEIKFLLHFVKESKQDESGMPNNRFLAERTGGTYSTLKVQPAELEDSGVYFCASSQNRGMNTEAFFGQGTRLTVV.

V gene TRBV7-2 combines with J gene TRBJ1-5, with D unresolved. Trimming shortened V by 5 bases and J by 3 bases, and 17 bases separated the two germline ends. This CDR3 comprises 16 residues. Germline V CDR1 and CDR2: SGHTA, FQGNSA. CDR3 bases: TGTGCCAGCAGCCCACGGCGGGTTCCCCACAATCAGCCCCAGCATTTT. Its translation is CASSPRRVPHNQPQHF.

This clonotype has more than one count but fewer than ten. The J gene is TRBJ2-7, the V gene TRBV15; 7 bases are shared with TRBD1. The CDR3 is 15 amino acids. Germline CDR1 is LNHNV and CDR2 is YYDKDF (reference sequence). Losses at the gene ends were 0 bases for V and 3 bases for J; bases not matched to a gene: 5. DNA for the CDR3: TGTGCCACCAGCAGAGAGACACAGGGGTACTACGAGCAGTACTTC. It translates to CATSRETQGYYEQYF.

This chain uses TRBV18 with TRBJ2-3, with no clear D. This CDR3 has 17 residues. The germline gives CDR1 KGHSH, CDR2 LQKENI. V was clipped by 3 bases and J by 0 bases, with 16 bases between them. CDR3 nucleotide sequence: TGTGCCAGCTCACCTTCGGATACCGAAATTAGCACAGATACGCAGTATTTT. Translated, it gives CASSPSDTEISTDTQYF.

The rearrangement links TRBV7-2 to TRBJ1-1; D unresolved. This CDR3 is built from 14 residues. Germline V lookup: CDR1 SGHTA, CDR2 FQGNSA. With 4 bases removed from V and 1 base from J, the gap between germline ends came to 10 bases. The CDR3 nucleotides read TGTGCCAGCAGCTACCCGACACCGAACACTGAAGCTTTCTTT. It specifies CASSYPTPNTEAFF. Full variable domain (outside the CDR3, taken from reference TRBV7-2 and TRBJ1-1): GAGVSQSPSNKVTEKGKDVELRCDPISGHTALYWYRQSLGQGLEFLIYFQGNSAPDKSGLPSDRFSAERTGGSVSTLTIQRTQQEDSAVYLCASSYPTPNTEAFFGQGTRLTVV.

This clonotype was picked up a small number of times. This chain uses TRBV6-6 with TRBJ1-1, with 8 bases fitting TRBD1. This CDR3 has 14 residues. From germline, CDR1 is MNHNY and CDR2 SVGAGI (reference sequence). V shed 6 bases, J shed 4 bases, and the junction held 7 bases outside the gene matches. The CDR3 sequence: CASSGQGGVTEAFF. CDR3 nucleotides: TGTGCCAGCAGCGGACAGGGAGGCGTCACTGAAGCTTTCTTT.